The 29 T cell receptor beta chains below were found in one sample sequenced in a study of CD8 T cells in Susac syndrome. Random hexamers were used to reverse transcribe roughly 0.45 to 1 ug of RNA. TCRdb re-called the immunoSEQ multiplex PCR reads with MiXCR, one entry per CDR3 protein. The data show over 300,000 distinct CDR3 sequences, just over 90% seen once. Specimen: CD4+ T cells from PBMCs. Receptors originate from a human donor with multiple sclerosis.

The rearrangement joins TRBV7-2 to TRBJ2-5; 11 bases align to TRBD2. CDR1 SGHTA and CDR2 FQGNSA come from the germline V gene. CDR3 length: 15 residues. The V gene end was trimmed by 6 bases and the J gene end by 2 bases; junction bases not matched to a gene: 5. DNA of the CDR3: TGTGCCAGCAGACGCGGGACTAGCGGACAAGAGACCCAGTACTTC. It specifies CASRRGTSGQETQYF.

This chain links TRBV7-2 with TRBJ2-4; D is unclear. The CDR3 has 13 amino acids. The germline V and J ends were trimmed by 2 bases and 8 bases, with 10 bases remaining between them. Germline V gives CDR1 SGHTA, CDR2 FQGNSA. The DNA of the CDR3 is TGTGCCAGCAGCTTAACGGGTCGGGACATTCAGTACTTC. This gives the protein CASSLTGRDIQYF.

The chain carries TRBV6-2 or TRBV6-3 and TRBJ1-1; possible D gene TRBD1, 6 bases. CDR1 is MNHEY and CDR2 is SVGEGT in the germline V gene. V shed 5 bases and J shed 4 bases, with 20 bases lying between them. The CDR3 consists of 16 residues. CDR3: CASSQTRPGQTTEAFF. CDR3 sequence (DNA): TGTGCCAGCAGTCAAACTCGACCGGGACAAACCACTGAAGCTTTCTTT.

V and J are TRBV6-2 or TRBV6-3 and TRBJ1-4, with D maybe TRBD1 (6 bases). This CDR3 is 12 amino acids long. Germline values: CDR1 MNHEY, CDR2 SVGEGT. The V and J ends lost 6 bases and 8 bases respectively, with 10 bases between them. This CDR3 reads CASSNQGEKLFF. The CDR3 bases are TGTGCCAGCAGCAATCAGGGGGAAAAACTGTTTTTT.

V is TRBV15 and J is TRBJ2-7; maybe TRBD2 (5 bases). The CDR3 length is 15 residues. CDR1 and CDR2 (germline): LNHNV, YYDKDF (reference sequence). The germline V and J ends were trimmed by 0 bases and 3 bases, with 12 bases remaining between them. The CDR3 here is CATSRDGSGLYEQYF. Here the CDR3 DNA reads TGTGCCACCAGCAGAGATGGCAGCGGACTCTACGAGCAGTACTTC. Supplemented by reference TRBV15 and TRBJ2-7, the full variable domain reads DAMVIQNPRYQVTQFGKPVTLSCSQTLNHNVMYWYQQKSSQAPKLLFHYYDKDFNNEADTPDNFQSRRPNTSFCFLDIRSPGLGDTAMYLCATSRDGSGLYEQYFGPGTRLTVT.

This sequence joins TRBV18 and TRBJ1-1; 8 bases are a match to TRBD1. The V gene's germline CDR1 is KGHSH and CDR2 LQKENI. CDR3 length: 17 residues. J gave up 1 base and V 3 bases, and 10 bases lay outside the gene matches. The CDR3 DNA is TGTGCCAGCTCACCCTTTAGTACCGGACAGGGGAACACTGAAGCTTTCTTT. Protein: CASSPFSTGQGNTEAFF.

V is TRBV7-9 and J is TRBJ1-1; unclear D gene. Trimming removed 3 bases from V and 2 bases from J, with 13 bases in between. Germline-derived CDR1 and CDR2 are SEHNR and FQNEAQ (reference sequence). The CDR3 consists of 15 residues. The chain's CDR3 is CASSLAAGPNTEAFF. In DNA, the CDR3 is TGTGCCAGCAGCTTGGCCGCGGGTCCTAACACTGAAGCTTTCTTT. The full variable domain, with the rest looked up from reference TRBV7-9 and TRBJ1-1, is DTGVSQNPRHKITKRGQNVTFRCDPISEHNRLYWYRQTLGQGPEFLTYFQNEAQLEKSRLLSDRFSAERPKGSFSTLEIQRTEQGDSAMYLCASSLAAGPNTEAFFGQGTRLTVV.

The chain employs TRBV4-3 and TRBJ2-1; the D is unclear. This CDR3 region has 13 residues. Trimming pared 2 bases from V and 6 bases from J, leaving 8 bases between. From germline, CDR1 is LGHNA and CDR2 YSLEER. CDR3 sequence reads: CASSQWLLNEQFF. The DNA for the CDR3 is TGCGCCAGCAGCCAATGGCTGCTCAATGAGCAGTTCTTC.

This clonotype was counted a single time. This chain uses TRBV19 with TRBJ2-6; 11 nucleotides agree with TRBD2. Trimming cost V 5 bases and J 2 bases; bases outside gene matches: 5. Germline lookup yields CDR1 LNHDA and CDR2 SQIVND (reference sequence). CDR3 length: 17 amino acids. The CDR3 spells CASSPLAGGPGANVLTF. CDR3 DNA sequence: TGTGCCAGTAGTCCTCTAGCGGGAGGTCCTGGGGCCAACGTCCTGACTTTC.

The V and J genes are TRBV5-1 and TRBJ2-7; the match to TRBD1 covers 7 bases. The CDR3 covers 15 residues. The germline gives CDR1 SGHRS, CDR2 YFSETQ. V lost 4 bases, J lost 0 bases, and 7 bases stayed unmatched. The CDR3 region is CASSDPRTGSYEQYF. In DNA form, the CDR3 reads TGCGCCAGCAGCGATCCAAGGACAGGCTCCTACGAGCAGTACTTC.

The V and J genes are TRBV7-8 and TRBJ1-5; D gene ambiguous. V shed 0 bases and J shed 4 bases, with 7 bases lying between them. CDR1 is SGHVS, CDR2 FQNEAQ, per germline. CDR3 size: 14 residues. The CDR3 loop reads CASSLALGNQPQHF. DNA of the CDR3: TGTGCCAGCAGCTTAGCGCTGGGGAATCAGCCCCAGCATTTT. Complete variable domain (other parts from reference TRBV7-8 and TRBJ1-5): GAGVSQSPRYKVAKRGQDVALRCDPISGHVSLFWYQQALGQGPEFLTYFQNEAQLDKSGLPSDRFFAERPEGSVSTLKIQRTQQEDSAVYLCASSLALGNQPQHFGDGTRLSIL.

The gene calls are TRBV3-1 and TRBJ2-3; TRBD2 matches 7 bases. The V segment lost 4 bases and the J segment 0 bases; nucleotides outside the gene matches: 7. Germline V CDR1 and CDR2: LGHDT, YNNKEL (reference sequence). The CDR3 spans 16 residues. Here the CDR3 reads CASSPHGGTSTDTQYF. In nucleotides, the CDR3 is TGTGCCAGCAGCCCCCACGGGGGGACTAGCACAGATACGCAGTATTTT.

This clonotype was counted a single time. The chain couples TRBV12-3 or TRBV12-4 to TRBJ2-1, with D uncertain. Trimming took 0 bases from V and 6 from J, leaving 9 bases between them. There are 14 residues in the CDR3. CDR3 DNA sequence: TGTGCCAGCAGTTTAGCGGGGTGGTCCAATGAGCAGTTCTTC. Amino acid sequence: CASSLAGWSNEQFF.

The chain recombines TRBV3-1 with TRBJ2-7, with TRBD1 matching 12 bases. The germline V gene encodes CDR1 LGHDT and CDR2 YNNKEL (reference sequence). V was clipped by 5 bases and J by 5 bases; unmatched bases: 4. CDR3 size: 14 residues. In DNA, the CDR3 is TGTGCCAGCAGCTCGGGACAGGGGGCGGACGAGCAGTACTTC. Its protein product is CASSSGQGADEQYF.

The rearrangement links TRBV9 to TRBJ2-7, with TRBD1 identical over 7 bases. V gave up 2 bases and J gave up 0 bases; unmatched junction bases: 5. The CDR3 spans 15 residues. Germline V gene sequence: CDR1 SGDLS, CDR2 YYNGEE. In nucleotides, the CDR3 is TGTGCCAGCAGCGTGGGGCACAGGGGCTCCTACGAGCAGTACTTC. Translated, it gives CASSVGHRGSYEQYF.

The rearrangement joins TRBV30 to TRBJ2-1; 7 nucleotides line up with TRBD1. CDR1 GTSNPN and CDR2 SVGIG come from the germline V gene (reference sequence). CDR3 length equals 14 residues. The V gene end was trimmed by 4 bases and the J gene end by 0 bases; junction bases not matched to a gene: 3. The CDR3 spells CAWTGGISYNEQFF. The CDR3, as DNA: TGTGCCTGGACAGGGGGTATCTCCTACAATGAGCAGTTCTTC.

V gene TRBV7-9 combines with J gene TRBJ1-2; D remains ambiguous. Trimming cost V 2 bases and J 1 base, with 8 bases left between them. The CDR3 runs to 14 residues. Germline CDR1 and CDR2: SEHNR and FQNEAQ (reference sequence). The CDR3 loop reads CASSLSSLNYGYTF. CDR3 sequence (DNA): TGTGCCAGCAGCTTAAGTAGCCTTAACTATGGCTACACCTTC. Together with reference TRBV7-9 and TRBJ1-2, the CDR3 gives the full variable domain: DTGVSQNPRHKITKRGQNVTFRCDPISEHNRLYWYRQTLGQGPEFLTYFQNEAQLEKSRLLSDRFSAERPKGSFSTLEIQRTEQGDSAMYLCASSLSSLNYGYTFGSGTRLTVV.

The V gene is TRBV29-1, the J gene TRBJ1-5; D is unresolved. The CDR3 sequence is 13 residues long. Trimming removed 6 bases at V and 9 bases at J, with 18 bases between. Looked up from germline, CDR1 is SQVTM and CDR2 is ANQGSEA. This CDR3 is CSVVVGQAGPQHF. The CDR3 DNA follows: TGCAGCGTGGTGGTTGGCCAGGCGGGGCCCCAGCATTTT.

The CDR3 DNA reads TGCAGTGCTAGAGCCGCGGACAGGGCGAACACTGAAGCTTTCTTT. Translating gives CSARAADRANTEAFF. The chain couples TRBV20-1 to TRBJ1-1; 8 bases fit TRBD1. Trimming removed 1 base from V and 1 base from J; junction bases left unmatched: 5. Germline V gene sequence: CDR1 DFQATT, CDR2 SNEGSKA (reference sequence). This CDR3 comprises 15 residues.

This clonotype was observed once. This chain uses TRBV6-5 with TRBJ2-5; D gene unclear. Looked up from germline, CDR1 is MNHEY and CDR2 is SVGAGI. V was clipped by 10 bases and J by 3 bases, with 12 bases between them. The CDR3 covers 12 residues. CDR3 DNA: TGTGCCACTAGTCGGGCGAAAGAGACCCAGTACTTC. This gives the protein CATSRAKETQYF.

The V and J genes are TRBV5-1 and TRBJ1-2; D might be TRBD1 (5 bases). Trimming left V 0 bases short and J 5 bases short, with 11 bases between. Germline V gene data show CDR1 as SGHRS and CDR2 as YFSETQ. This CDR3 has 14 amino acids. The CDR3 DNA is TGCGCCAGCAGCTTGGCTAAGGGGAATTATGGCTACACCTTC. Translated: CASSLAKGNYGYTF.

This clonotype has only one observation. The chain couples TRBV7-9 to TRBJ2-5; TRBD2 agrees at 7 bases. The V segment lost 3 bases and the J segment 2 bases; nucleotides outside the gene matches: 9. This CDR3 contains 16 residues. The germline V gene has CDR1 SEHNR and CDR2 FQNEAQ (reference sequence). CDR3 nucleotide sequence: TGTGCCAGCAGCTTCGGTGGCGGGGGATATCAAGAGACCCAGTACTTC. Amino acid sequence: CASSFGGGGYQETQYF.

This clonotype came up once. The chain is built from TRBV18 and TRBJ1-3, with D possibly matching TRBD1 (5 bases). V lost 2 bases to trimming and J lost 4 bases, with 9 bases between them. Germline CDR1 KGHSH, CDR2 LQKENI. The length of the CDR3 is 14 residues. Here the CDR3 reads CASSPRNRGNTIYF. DNA for the CDR3: TGTGCCAGCTCACCAAGGAACAGGGGAAACACCATATATTTT.

The chain recombines TRBV5-1 with TRBJ2-5; 7 bases are shared with TRBD2. The CDR3 covers 15 residues. V trimming: 4 bases; J trimming: 4 bases; junction bases outside the gene matches: 10. CDR1 and CDR2 from the germline V gene are SGHRS and YFSETQ. This CDR3 is CASSPASGLGETQYF. The CDR3 DNA follows: TGCGCCAGCAGCCCTGCTAGCGGCTTGGGAGAGACCCAGTACTTC.

In this sample, this clonotype turned up a few times. The rearrangement links TRBV20-1 to TRBJ2-3, with TRBD2 identical over 10 bases. CDR1 DFQATT and CDR2 SNEGSKA come from the germline V gene (reference sequence). The V segment lost 5 bases and the J segment 3 bases; nucleotides outside the gene matches: 5. CDR3 length equals 14 residues. CDR3 amino acids: CSASASGRTDTQYF. CDR3 DNA: TGCAGTGCTTCGGCTAGCGGGAGAACAGATACGCAGTATTTT.

This chain joins TRBV5-1 and TRBJ2-3, with 10 bases lining up with TRBD1. The CDR3 consists of 15 residues. CDR1 and CDR2 from the germline V gene are SGHRS and YFSETQ. With 4 bases clipped from V and 5 bases from J, the junction kept 7 bases outside the gene matches. CDR3 in amino acids: CASSGGTGEVDTQYF. CDR3 nucleotide sequence: TGCGCCAGCAGCGGAGGGACAGGGGAGGTAGATACGCAGTATTTT.

This clonotype appeared a single time. The genes are TRBV12-3 or TRBV12-4 and TRBJ1-2, with 11 bases identical to TRBD1. This CDR3 has 14 amino acids. V gave up 8 bases and J gave up 8 bases; unmatched junction bases: 10. CDR3 nucleotides: TGTGCCAGCGGCCCGGACAGGGGGCTATGGGGCTACACCTTC. The encoded protein is CASGPDRGLWGYTF.

The rearrangement uses TRBV10-3 and TRBJ2-7; D might be TRBD1 (5 bases). Germline V gene lookup returns CDR1 ENHRY and CDR2 SYGVKD. V was trimmed by 4 bases and J by 4 bases, leaving 11 bases between them. The CDR3 has 13 amino acids. CDR3 in amino acids: CAISGNQGYEQYF. The CDR3 DNA is TGTGCCATCAGTGGTAACCAGGGTTACGAGCAGTACTTC.

V usage is TRBV6-6 and J usage is TRBJ2-7; unclear D gene. Between the trimmed V and J ends, which lost 7 bases and 7 bases, there was a span of 11 bases. Germline CDR1 is MNHNY and CDR2 is SVGAGI (reference sequence). The CDR3 loop spans 11 amino acids. The DNA of the CDR3 is TGTGCCAGCACCTATGGGCGGGAGCAGTACTTC. It is translated as CASTYGREQYF.